This TCR beta chain was documented in a study of CD8+CD57+ T cells in acquired aplastic anemia. There are many counts of this clonotype. Genomic DNA provided the template from which TCR beta VDJ and CDR3 profiles were obtained. From the reads, TCRdb called clonotypes with MiXCR, one entry per CDR3 protein. This table holds 150,000 to 200,000 distinct CDR3 sequences, less than 55% found once. What was sequenced was sorted CD4+, CD8+, or CD8+CD57+ T cells (not recorded which) from PBMCs. This clonotype was obtained from a human donor in good health.

CDR3 residues: CSASGDRGTGELFF. The DNA of the CDR3 is TGCAGTGCTAGTGGGGACAGGGGCACCGGGGAGCTGTTTTTT. The rearrangement uses TRBV20-1 and TRBJ2-2; TRBD1 aligns across 10 bases. Germline-derived CDR1 and CDR2 are DFQATT and SNEGSKA (reference sequence). The V and J ends lost 3 bases and 4 bases, in that order; junction bases with no gene match: 2. This CDR3 spans 14 amino acids.